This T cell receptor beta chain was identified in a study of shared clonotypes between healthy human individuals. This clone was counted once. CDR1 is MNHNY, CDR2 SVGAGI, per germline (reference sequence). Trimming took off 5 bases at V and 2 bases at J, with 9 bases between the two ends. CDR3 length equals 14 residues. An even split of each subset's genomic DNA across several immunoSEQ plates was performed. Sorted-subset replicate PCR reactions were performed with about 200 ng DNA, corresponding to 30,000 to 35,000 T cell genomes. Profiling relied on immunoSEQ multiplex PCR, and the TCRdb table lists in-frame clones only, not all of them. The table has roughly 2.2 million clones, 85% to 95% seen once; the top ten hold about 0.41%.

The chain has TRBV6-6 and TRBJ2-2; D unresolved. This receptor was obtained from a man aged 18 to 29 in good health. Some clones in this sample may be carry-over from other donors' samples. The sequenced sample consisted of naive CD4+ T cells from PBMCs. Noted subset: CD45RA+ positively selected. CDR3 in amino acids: CASSTNSNTGELFF. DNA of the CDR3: TGTGCCAGCAGTACCAACAGTAACACCGGGGAGCTGTTTTTT.